A selection of T cell receptor beta chains follows, all from one sample in a study of graft-versus-host responses after intestinal transplantation. Sequencing was performed with immunoSEQ multiplex PCR; in TCRdb, only in-frame clones are kept and a portion is missing. The sample carries 99,000 or so clones, 86% recorded once. The material sequenced was PBMCs, taken 255 days after intestinal transplant. These receptors all stem from a human patient who received an intestinal transplant, so some T cells may come from the graft donor. Each CDR3 is given without its conserved first and last residue.

V	J	CDR3
TRBV5-1	TRBJ2-2	ASSGPSVIGELF
TRBV4-1	TRBJ1-4	ASSHRDREGFGEKLF
TRBV13	TRBJ2-1	ASSLRGGYNEQF
TRBV5-4	TRBJ2-1	ASSFRTAEGDEQF
TRBV11-2	TRBJ2-2	ASSLVGGELF
TRBV19	TRBJ2-3	ASRQGSGDTQY
TRBV9	TRBJ2-1	ASSVGGSLGPAGFNEQF
TRBV10-1	TRBJ2-1	ASSEAYNEQF
TRBV4-3	TRBJ2-2	ASSQDSGDNTGELF
TRBV9	TRBJ1-1	ASSAQATGNTEAF
TRBV29-1	TRBJ2-3	SVADRGQTDTQY
TRBV19	TRBJ2-1	ASSLLGGGEQF
TRBV4-1	TRBJ2-6	ASSQDPQGGANVLT
TRBV6-5	TRBJ1-4	ASSYGGKRF
TRBV6-1	TRBJ1-1	ASSVRRNTEAF
TRBV6-4	TRBJ1-2	ASSPTPGQGANYGYT
TRBV28	TRBJ1-6	ASSLLSGGISPLH
TRBV9	TRBJ1-2	ASSPSENGAPLGYT
TRBV29-1	TRBJ1-3	SVEVVLSSGNTIY
TRBV27	TRBJ2-5	ATRAGPRAQY
TRBV7-9	TRBJ1-4	ASSFRGGNEKLF
TRBV27	TRBJ1-1	ASSLSEDTNTEAF